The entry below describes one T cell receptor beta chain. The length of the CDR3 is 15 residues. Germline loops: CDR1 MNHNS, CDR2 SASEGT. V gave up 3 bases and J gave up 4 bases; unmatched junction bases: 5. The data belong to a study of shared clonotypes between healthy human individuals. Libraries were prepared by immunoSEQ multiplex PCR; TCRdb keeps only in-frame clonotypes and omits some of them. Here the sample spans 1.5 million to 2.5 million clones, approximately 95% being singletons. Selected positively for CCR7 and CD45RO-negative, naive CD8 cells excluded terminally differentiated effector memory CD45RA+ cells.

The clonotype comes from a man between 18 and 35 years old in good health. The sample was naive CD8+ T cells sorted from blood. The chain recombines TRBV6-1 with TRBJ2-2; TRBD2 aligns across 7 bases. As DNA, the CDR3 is TGTGCCAGCAGTGAGTTGGCGGGAGTCACCGGGGAGCTGTTTTTT. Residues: CASSELAGVTGELFF.